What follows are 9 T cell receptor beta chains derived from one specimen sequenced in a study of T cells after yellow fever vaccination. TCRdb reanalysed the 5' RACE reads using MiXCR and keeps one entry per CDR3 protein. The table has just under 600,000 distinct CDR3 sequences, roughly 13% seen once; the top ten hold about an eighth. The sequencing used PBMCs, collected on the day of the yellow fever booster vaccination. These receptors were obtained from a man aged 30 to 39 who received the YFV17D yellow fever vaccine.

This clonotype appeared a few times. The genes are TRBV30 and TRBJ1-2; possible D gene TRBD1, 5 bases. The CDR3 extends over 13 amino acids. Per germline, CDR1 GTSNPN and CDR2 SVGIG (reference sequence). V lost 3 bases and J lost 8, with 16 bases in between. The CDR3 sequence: CAWRMGQVGGYTF. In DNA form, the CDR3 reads TGTGCCTGGAGGATGGGGCAGGTTGGCGGCTACACCTTC. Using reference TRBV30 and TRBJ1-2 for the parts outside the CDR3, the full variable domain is SQTIHQWPATLVQPVGSPLSLECTVEGTSNPNLYWYRQAAGRGLQLLFYSVGIGQISSEVPQNLSASRPQDRQFILSSKKLLLSDSGFYLCAWRMGQVGGYTFGSGTRLTVV.

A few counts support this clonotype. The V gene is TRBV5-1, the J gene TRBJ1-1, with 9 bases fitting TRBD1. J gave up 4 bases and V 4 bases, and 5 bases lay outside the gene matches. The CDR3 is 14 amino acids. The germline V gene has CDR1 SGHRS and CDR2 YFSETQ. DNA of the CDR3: TGCGCCAGCAGCGCACAGGGGGCTCCCACTGAAGCTTTCTTT. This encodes CASSAQGAPTEAFF.

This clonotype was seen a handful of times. The chain's CDR3 is CASTYKRESYEQYF. In DNA, the CDR3 is TGCGCCAGCACTTACAAACGGGAGTCCTACGAGCAGTACTTC. The V call is TRBV23-1, the J call TRBJ2-7, with D possibly matching TRBD2 (6 bases). TRBV23-1 carries the ORF label, with uncertain function. The CDR3 covers 14 residues. V gave up 7 bases and J gave up 1 base, with 14 bases separating them.

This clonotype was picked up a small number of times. This CDR3 reads CASKEDGVNYEQYF. The CDR3 DNA sequence: TGTGCCAGTAAGGAGGATGGGGTAAACTACGAGCAGTACTTC. V usage is TRBV19 and J usage is TRBJ2-7, with D perhaps matching TRBD2 (5 bases). Trimming stripped 7 bases from V and 3 bases from J, with 16 bases between. CDR1 is LNHDA and CDR2 is SQIVND in the germline V gene (reference sequence). This CDR3 region has 14 residues.

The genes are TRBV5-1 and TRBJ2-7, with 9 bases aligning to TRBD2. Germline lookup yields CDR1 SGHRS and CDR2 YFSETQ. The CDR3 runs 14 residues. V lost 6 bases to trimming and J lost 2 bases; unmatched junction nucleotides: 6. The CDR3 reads CASTRAGGPYEQYF. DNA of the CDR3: TGCGCCAGCACGAGGGCGGGAGGGCCCTACGAGCAGTACTTC.

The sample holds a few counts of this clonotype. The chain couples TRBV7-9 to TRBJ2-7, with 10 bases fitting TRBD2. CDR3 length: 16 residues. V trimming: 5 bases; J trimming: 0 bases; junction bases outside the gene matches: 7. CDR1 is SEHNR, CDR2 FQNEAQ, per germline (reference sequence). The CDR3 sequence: CASSLGTSAVSYEQYF. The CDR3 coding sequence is TGTGCCAGCAGCCTCGGGACTAGCGCTGTCTCCTACGAGCAGTACTTC.

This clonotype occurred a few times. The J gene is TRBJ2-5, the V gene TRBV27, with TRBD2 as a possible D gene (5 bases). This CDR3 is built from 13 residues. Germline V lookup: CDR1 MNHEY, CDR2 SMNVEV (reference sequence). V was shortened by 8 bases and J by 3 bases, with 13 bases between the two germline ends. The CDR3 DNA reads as TGTGCCAGCCGTAAGCGGCCCAAAGAGACCCAGTACTTC. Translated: CASRKRPKETQYF.

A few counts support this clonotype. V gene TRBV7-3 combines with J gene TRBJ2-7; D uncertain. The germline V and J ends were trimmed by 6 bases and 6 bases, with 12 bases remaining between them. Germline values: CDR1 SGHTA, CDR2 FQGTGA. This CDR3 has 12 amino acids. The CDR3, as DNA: TGTGCCAGCAGTTCTGGTATTGGCGAGCAGTACTTC. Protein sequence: CASSSGIGEQYF.

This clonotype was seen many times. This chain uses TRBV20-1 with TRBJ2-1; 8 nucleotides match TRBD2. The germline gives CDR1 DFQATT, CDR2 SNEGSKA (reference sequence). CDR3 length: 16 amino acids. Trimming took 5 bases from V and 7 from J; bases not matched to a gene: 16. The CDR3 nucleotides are TGCAGTGCTTCGCCCTCAGCCAGCGGGAGTAGTAATGAGCAGTTCTTC. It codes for CSASPSASGSSNEQFF.